This T cell receptor beta chain was sequenced for a study of cytomegalovirus exposure and HLA in healthy donors. Study at large: The same platform was used for the roughly 120 validation repertoires as for the roughly 670 first-cohort repertoires, as reported in a later analysis. Notes on the study in general: The authors enumerated 164 TCR beta chains as linked to cytomegalovirus.

TCRdb's table, derived via immunoSEQ multiplex PCR, lists solely in-frame clones and lacks some. The sample consists of 150,000 to 200,000 clones, roughly nine tenths of them appearing once. The V end was cut by 6 bases, the J end by 4 bases, with 16 bases between. The CDR3 totals 16 residues. Germline loops: CDR1 SGHVS, CDR2 FNYEAQ. As for this clone: What it binds is not known.

The sequencing input was PBMCs. The chain is built from TRBV7-6 and TRBJ2-6, with D possibly TRBD2 on 6 matching bases. The source of this sequence is a man between 18 and 29 years old in good health and CMV-seropositive. This CDR3 is CASSRVGGPGANVLTF. The CDR3 DNA is TGTGCCAGCAGTCGGGTGGGGGGACCCGGGGCCAACGTCCTGACTTTC.